The rows below give T cell receptor beta chains drawn from one sample of a study of Ad26.COV2.S vaccination and SARS-CoV-2 variants. TCRdb's table, derived via immunoSEQ multiplex PCR, lists solely in-frame clones and lacks some. Of about 400,000 clones in the sample, 83% were seen once. Sequencing used peripheral blood, obtained in a trial of Ad26.COV2.S vaccine versus placebo. Receptors originate from a person aged 18-60 years who received the Ad26.COV2.S COVID-19 vaccine or a placebo. The CDR3 runs from the conserved cysteine through the conserved F or W. Fields, in order: D gene, clone size, J gene, V gene, CDR3 protein, CDR3 DNA. D genes are given only for firm matches. Clone size is given for some rows only: seen once, a few or many times, or a class if the clone is expanded.

>-|-|TRBJ1-4|TRBV19
CASSRILGTPGREKLFF
TGTGCCAGTAGTAGGATCCTTGGGACTCCGGGAAGGGAAAAACTGTTTTTT
>-|-|TRBJ2-3|TRBV12-3/TRBV12-4
CASRPVYTDTQYF
TGTGCCAGCAGACCAGTTTACACAGATACGCAGTATTTT
>-|-|TRBJ1-5|TRBV5-5
CASSLERWGNQPQHF
TGTGCCAGCAGCTTGGAGCGGTGGGGCAATCAGCCCCAGCATTTT
>-|-|TRBJ2-3|TRBV18
CASSPEDTQYF
TGTGCCAGCTCACCCGAGGATACGCAGTATTTT
>-|-|TRBJ2-3|TRBV9
CASSVVGVRGTDTQYF
TGTGCCAGCAGCGTAGTGGGGGTTCGAGGCACAGATACGCAGTATTTT
>-|-|TRBJ1-2|TRBV19
CASSMMGRDGYTF
TGTGCCAGTAGTATGATGGGGCGGGATGGCTACACCTTC
>-|-|TRBJ1-4|TRBV19
CASSIDRATNEKLFF
TGTGCCAGTAGTATTGATAGGGCCACTAATGAAAAACTGTTTTTT
>-|-|TRBJ1-5|TRBV5-1
CASSLGIRADGQPQHF
TGCGCCAGCAGCTTGGGGATTCGGGCAGATGGTCAGCCCCAGCATTTT
>TRBD2|-|TRBJ2-1|TRBV28
CASSLFVLAGLNNEQFF
TGTGCCAGCAGTTTATTTGTACTAGCGGGCCTGAACAATGAGCAGTTCTTC
>TRBD1|-|TRBJ1-5|TRBV6-5
CASRQGAQGQPQHF
TGTGCCAGCAGGCAGGGGGCGCAAGGACAGCCCCAGCATTTT
>TRBD1|once|TRBJ1-1|TRBV3-1/TRBV3-2
CASSRGGLNTEAFF
TGTGCCAGCAGCCGAGGGGGCCTGAACACTGAAGCTTTCTTT
>-|-|TRBJ1-1|TRBV2
CASSERLTGTEAFF
TGTGCCAGCAGTGAAAGGCTAACGGGAACTGAAGCTTTCTTT
>-|-|TRBJ1-2|TRBV2
CASSEEVDYGYTF
TGTGCCAGCAGTGAAGAAGTCGACTATGGCTACACCTTC
>-|-|TRBJ2-7|TRBV19
CASSRQPASSYEQYF
TGTGCCAGTAGTCGTCAGCCTGCGAGTTCCTACGAGCAGTACTTC
>TRBD2|-|TRBJ2-3|TRBV9
CASSAAGTITDTQYF
TGTGCCAGCAGCGCCGCCGGGACTATCACAGATACGCAGTATTTT
>-|-|TRBJ1-2|TRBV6-2/TRBV6-3
CASSLDRLNGYTF
TGTGCCAGCAGCCTTGACAGATTAAATGGCTACACCTTC
>-|-|TRBJ2-2|TRBV6-5
CASSYSTGVVSGELFF
TGTGCCAGCAGTTACTCGACGGGGGTGGTTTCCGGGGAGCTGTTTTTT
>TRBD2|-|TRBJ2-2|TRBV5-1
CASSLGLADNTGELFF
TGCGCCAGCAGCTTGGGGCTAGCGGATAACACCGGGGAGCTGTTTTTT
>TRBD2|-|TRBJ2-3|TRBV9
CASSAFAGTSGGDTQYF
TGTGCCAGCAGCGCCTTTGCCGGGACTAGCGGGGGAGATACGCAGTATTTT
>-|-|TRBJ2-3|TRBV28
CASNIGFTDTQYF
TGTGCCAGCAATATTGGCTTCACAGATACGCAGTATTTT
>TRBD1|-|TRBJ1-1|TRBV6-1
CASSWTGMNTEAFF
TGTGCCAGCAGCTGGACAGGCATGAACACTGAAGCTTTCTTT
>-|-|TRBJ1-2|TRBV28
CASSFLNYGYTF
TGTGCCAGCAGTTTCCTTAACTATGGCTACACCTTC
>-|-|TRBJ1-5|TRBV4-3
CASSQESGGHQPQHF
TGCGCCAGCAGCCAAGAGTCCGGGGGTCATCAGCCCCAGCATTTT
>-|-|TRBJ1-4|TRBV28
CASRVQTTNEKLFF
TGTGCCAGCAGGGTACAGACAACTAATGAAAAACTGTTTTTT
>-|-|TRBJ2-3|TRBV5-4
CASSFGVPSTDTQYF
TGTGCCAGCAGCTTCGGTGTGCCTAGCACAGATACGCAGTATTTT
>-|-|TRBJ1-3|TRBV9
CASSVGGSSGNTIYF
TGTGCCAGCAGCGTAGGGGGCAGCTCTGGAAACACCATATATTTT
>TRBD1|-|TRBJ2-6|TRBV7-9
CASSPSTGQVIGANVLTF
TGTGCCAGCAGCCCGTCGACAGGGCAAGTTATCGGGGCCAACGTCCTGACTTTC
>TRBD2|-|TRBJ2-3|TRBV4-1
CASSQGLAGGDTQYF
TGCGCCAGCAGCCAGGGTCTAGCGGGGGGAGATACGCAGTATTTT
>-|-|TRBJ1-2|TRBV7-9
CASSGGNYGYTF
TGTGCCAGCAGCGGGGGGAACTATGGCTACACCTTC
>-|-|TRBJ1-1|TRBV6-5
CASTGGASNTEAFF
TGTGCCAGCACGGGGGGGGCCTCGAACACTGAAGCTTTCTTT
>-|-|TRBJ1-3|TRBV7-2
CASSLLGARGNTIYF
TGTGCCAGCAGCTTGCTGGGGGCAAGGGGAAACACCATATATTTT
>TRBD1|medium-sized|TRBJ1-1|TRBV5-5
CASSPIGGGHGAFF
TGTGCCAGCAGCCCCATCGGAGGGGGCCATGGAGCTTTCTTT
>TRBD2|-|TRBJ2-3|TRBV29-1
CSVATGGGMDTQYF
TGCAGCGTTGCCACAGGCGGGGGGATGGATACGCAGTATTTT
>TRBD1|-|TRBJ1-4|TRBV6-5
CASSLRGQSELFF
TGTGCCAGCAGCCTACGGGGACAGTCGGAACTGTTTTTT
>-|-|TRBJ1-4|TRBV11-2
CASSQGHQGGEKLFF
TGTGCCAGCAGCCAGGGGCATCAGGGTGGTGAAAAACTGTTTTTT
>-|-|TRBJ1-5|TRBV6-5
CASSYGLTGTQHF
TGTGCCAGCAGTTACGGTCTGACAGGAACCCAGCATTTT
>-|-|TRBJ2-2|TRBV7-9
CASSLSRAWPGELFF
TGTGCCAGCAGCTTATCGCGGGCCTGGCCCGGGGAGCTGTTTTTT
>-|-|TRBJ2-1|TRBV4-1
CASSQGLGLEQFF
TGCGCCAGCAGCCAAGGTCTGGGGCTTGAGCAGTTCTTC
>-|-|TRBJ1-3|TRBV6-5
CASSEDGNTIYF
TGTGCCAGCTCGGAGGACGGAAACACCATATATTTT
>-|-|TRBJ1-2|TRBV19
CASSPGIWYGYTF
TGTGCCAGTAGCCCAGGGATATGGTATGGCTACACCTTC
>TRBD1|few|TRBJ1-2|TRBV29-1
CSVVTGVAGYTF
TGCAGCGTTGTTACAGGGGTTGCCGGCTACACCTTC
>-|few|TRBJ2-5|TRBV7-2
CASSLERETQYF
TGTGCCAGCAGCTTAGAACGAGAGACCCAGTACTTC
>-|-|TRBJ1-1|TRBV27
CASSLAPRLEAFF
TGTGCCAGCAGTTTAGCTCCCAGGCTCGAAGCTTTCTTT
>-|-|TRBJ1-2|TRBV6-5
CASSVYPDYGYTF
TGTGCCAGCAGCGTCTACCCCGACTATGGCTACACCTTC
>-|-|TRBJ2-1|TRBV7-8
CASSRRREQFF
TGTGCCAGCAGCCGTCGTAGAGAGCAGTTCTTC
>TRBD2|-|TRBJ2-1|TRBV4-1
CASSQERRGGLGEQFF
TGCGCCAGCAGCCAAGAGAGGCGGGGGGGCTTGGGTGAGCAGTTCTTC
>-|-|TRBJ1-1|TRBV7-9
CADVEGAGNTEAFF
TGTGCCGATGTGGAGGGTGCGGGGAACACTGAAGCTTTCTTT
>-|few|TRBJ2-7|TRBV18
CASSWPGGGSSYEQYF
TGTGCCAGCTCATGGCCGGGAGGGGGCTCCTCCTACGAGCAGTACTTC
>TRBD1|-|TRBJ2-2|TRBV25-1
CASSDQDRGSGGELFF
TGTGCCAGCAGTGATCAGGACAGGGGGTCTGGCGGGGAGCTGTTTTTT
>-|-|TRBJ2-3|TRBV10-2
CASSDQAVEADTQYF
TGCGCCAGCAGTGATCAAGCGGTAGAGGCAGATACGCAGTATTTT